This T cell receptor (beta chain) appears in the sequencing data of a study of blood T cell repertoires in COVID-19 (TCRdb year 2020). Context from the whole study: The collaborator samples originated in the United States, Italy and Spain and spanned the acute and convalescent phases of COVID-19. The prospective study material was composed of cDNA or gDNA derived from T cells, B-cell-depleted T cells, or PBMCs. Subjects who had been exposed to COVID-19, were actively infected with it, or had recovered from it provided the deeply sampled blood TCRbeta repertoires that made up the dataset. The repertoires were made available in a free public database intended to serve as a resource for research on the immune response to SARS-CoV-2. Samples came from the ongoing ImmuneRACE study (first 160 participants) plus 1,254 subjects from 6 global collaborators. Nearly every sample came with metadata listing a de-identified subject ID, COVID-19 status, age in years and sex. Where available, HLA class I and class II types were obtained from metadata supplied by the sample provider rather than from assay-based typing. Overall study outcomes, separate from this receptor: How much clinical and demographic metadata was included differed by source and by participant, and the metadata was provided uncurated.

In regard to this clone: Its antigen remains unidentified. Base qualities were left out, and no much larger clone turns up one base away.

Collaborating institutions collected whole blood in K2EDTA tubes following their own protocols. For TCRbeta analysis, collaborator samples were shipped as frozen whole blood, as isolated PBMCs, or as DNA extracted from either sample type. TCRbeta CDR3 regions were amplified from genomic DNA using the immunoSEQ Assay, a bias-controlled multiplex PCR. The authors' pipeline ran thus. The number of nucleated cells in each sample was estimated by amplification of reference gene primers within the assay. To quantify the absolute abundance of each unique TCRbeta CDR3 rearrangement, sequence reads were collapsed and filtered. For each sample, productive Simpson clonality was calculated as the square root of Simpson's diversity index across productive rearrangements. TCRdb stores this immuneACCESS table with in-frame sequences only. Part of the clones is absent; in the studies checked, under half of the shortfall reflects unresolved V genes, and no reason is known for the rest. V, J and clone size derive from that table, while D and trimming were established from the DNA sequence. The sample table records approximately 85,000 clones; 75% to 90% of these occur just once. Of the sample, about 13% falls within the top ten clones.

Based on the germline V gene, the CDR1 and CDR2 sequences are SGDLS and YYNGEE. V is cut by 4 bases and J by 7 bases, and the space between the germline ends is 14 bases. From its cysteine to its phenylalanine, the CDR3 spans 14 amino acids. Left in the record is the CDR3 DNA by itself, 42 bases read in frame from the first base. This clonotype was sampled from a human donor in a cohort sampled during active COVID-19. The chain is encoded by TRBV9 joined to TRBJ1-4; the D gene is perhaps TRBD1, from 5 matching bases. Sequencing input: peripheral blood. The CDR3 in this case is CASSPGRGSEKLFF. The nucleotide sequence is given as TGTGCCAGCAGCCCCGGGAGGGGTAGTGAAAAACTGTTTTTT.